Reported below is one T cell receptor (beta chain). V lost 7 bases to trimming and J lost 1 base; unmatched junction nucleotides: 2. CDR1 is LNHDA, CDR2 SQIVND, per germline (reference sequence). The CDR3 is 14 residues long. This record comes from a study of blood T cell repertoires in COVID-19. Across the study: From the United States, Italy and Spain came samples of acute and convalescent COVID-19. T cells, B-cell-depleted T cells, or PBMCs supplied cDNA or gDNA.

Assay used: immunoSEQ multiplex PCR; TCRdb lists only in-frame clones, some missing. The data show 150,000 to 200,000 clones, with roughly nine tenths seen just once and 2.5% to 3.5% held by the top ten. Specimen: peripheral blood. The chain is built from TRBV19 and TRBJ1-1; 11 bases fit TRBD1. The receptor's source is a woman aged 25 to 39 with active or convalescent COVID-19. Here the CDR3 DNA reads TGTGCCAGTACCGGACAGGGGGCGAACACTGAAGCTTTCTTT. Translating gives CASTGQGANTEAFF.